A selection of T cell receptor beta chains follows, all from one sample in a study of T cell responses to AZD1222 COVID-19 vaccine. Some clones are missing from TCRdb's copy, which holds only in-frame ones; the method was immunoSEQ multiplex PCR. Altogether 34,000 or so clones are present, roughly 89% being singletons, with the ten largest covering approximately 7%. The sample in question was peripheral blood, obtained on day 0 of AZD1222 vaccination. The receptors come from an adult in good health. The CDR3 runs from the conserved cysteine through the conserved F or W. Each record gives: V gene, D gene, clone size, J gene, CDR3 DNA, CDR3 protein. D genes are given only for firm matches. Clone size is shown for a subset of rows, as once, few, many or a class of expanded clone.

>TRBV5-5|TRBD1|NA|TRBJ2-6
TGTGCCAGCAGCTTGACAGGGGACCACCCGGGGGCCAACGTCCTGACTTTC
CASSLTGDHPGANVLTF
>TRBV28|TRBD1|NA|TRBJ1-6
TGTGCCACCAAACCGGGACAGGGGGCGGGAGGCTCACCCCTCCACTTT
CATKPGQGAGGSPLHF
>TRBV5-1|NA|NA|TRBJ2-3
TGCGCCAGCAGCTATGACCAAGTCGTAGATACGCAGTATTTT
CASSYDQVVDTQYF
>TRBV5-4|TRBD2|NA|TRBJ2-2
TGTGCCAGCAGCTCTCGACTAGCGGGGGGTGGCGGGGAGCTGTTTTTT
CASSSRLAGGGGELFF
>TRBV9|TRBD1|NA|TRBJ1-4
TGTGCCAGCAGCGGACCGGGCCGGGGACAGAATGAAAAACTGTTTTTT
CASSGPGRGQNEKLFF
>TRBV7-8|TRBD2|NA|TRBJ2-5
TGTGCCAGCAGCTTTAGCGGGGGGGTGTATGAGACCCAGTACTTC
CASSFSGGVYETQYF
>TRBV11-2|NA|NA|TRBJ2-7
TGTGCCAGCAGCTTAGAGGCAGGGACGAGCTACGAGCAGTACTTC
CASSLEAGTSYEQYF
>TRBV10-3|NA|NA|TRBJ2-7
TGTGCCATCAGTGTTTCAGGGGAAAACTACGAGCAGTACTTC
CAISVSGENYEQYF
>TRBV2|NA|NA|TRBJ2-1
TGTGCCAGCCTAGCGTCTTCGAGCTCCTACAATGAGCAGTTCTTC
CASLASSSSYNEQFF
>TRBV6-1|NA|NA|TRBJ2-7
TGTGCCAGCAGTGAACTTTGGAGCTCCTACGAGCAGTACTTC
CASSELWSSYEQYF
>TRBV7-9|NA|NA|TRBJ2-1
TGTGCCAGCAGCTCCCGGACTACAGATAATGAGCAGTTCTTC
CASSSRTTDNEQFF
>TRBV5-1|NA|NA|TRBJ2-7
TGCGCCAGCAGCGGCCGACTAGGCTACGAGCAGTACTTC
CASSGRLGYEQYF
>TRBV19|NA|NA|TRBJ2-1
TGTGCCAGTAAAAATACCCAGGGGTTGAATGAGCAGTTCTTC
CASKNTQGLNEQFF
>TRBV11-3|NA|NA|TRBJ2-2
TGTGCCAGCAGCTTGACCATTGACACCGGGGAGCTGTTTTTT
CASSLTIDTGELFF
>TRBV5-1|TRBD1|NA|TRBJ2-7
TGCGCCAGCAGCCAACCGACAGGGGACTACGAGCAGTACTTC
CASSQPTGDYEQYF
>TRBV10-1|NA|NA|TRBJ2-7
TGCGCCAGCAGTGAATCCAGTTCCTACGAGCAGTACTTC
CASSESSSYEQYF
>TRBV11-2|TRBD2|NA|TRBJ2-1
TGTGCCAGCAGCTTAGCGGGAGGGCCGGGGAATGAGCAGTTCTTC
CASSLAGGPGNEQFF
>TRBV4-1|TRBD1|NA|TRBJ2-7
TGCGCCAGCAGCCAAGGACCGGGACAGGGGGCCTACGAGCAGTACTTC
CASSQGPGQGAYEQYF
>TRBV5-1|TRBD1|few|TRBJ2-7
TGCGCCAGCAGTGCCCACCAGGGGGCTTACGAGCAGTACTTC
CASSAHQGAYEQYF
>TRBV19|NA|few|TRBJ1-5
TGTGCCAGTAGTAGGTCCACAAGCAATCAGCCCCAGCATTTT
CASSRSTSNQPQHF
>TRBV7-2|TRBD2|NA|TRBJ2-3
TGTGCCAGCAGCCCGGGGGGGGCCCTCACAGATACGCAGTATTTT
CASSPGGALTDTQYF
>TRBV7-9|NA|NA|TRBJ1-2
TGTGCCAGCAGCTTCCCGGAGGCTAACTATGGCTACACCTTC
CASSFPEANYGYTF
>TRBV6-2/TRBV6-3|NA|NA|TRBJ2-1
TGTGCCAGCAGTATCCCTTGGGGGGCGAACAATGAGCAGTTCTTC
CASSIPWGANNEQFF
>TRBV6-6|TRBD1|NA|TRBJ1-5
TGTGCCAGCAGTTACCAGGGGGCGCAGGGAGTCCAGCCCCAGCATTTT
CASSYQGAQGVQPQHF
>TRBV19|NA|NA|TRBJ1-4
TGTGCCAGTAGGCCCGCGCTAAGCCATGAAAAACTGTTTTTT
CASRPALSHEKLFF
>TRBV28|NA|NA|TRBJ1-1
TGTGCCAGCTCGCCCCCCCAGGGAACGTACACTGAAGCTTTCTTT
CASSPPQGTYTEAFF
>TRBV19|TRBD2|NA|TRBJ2-5
TGTGCCAGTAGTATAGGGGGGGGGAGCGGAGAGACCCAGTACTTC
CASSIGGGSGETQYF
>TRBV5-5|NA|NA|TRBJ1-4
TGTGCCAGCAGCCAACAGACAACTAATGAAAAACTGTTTTTT
CASSQQTTNEKLFF
>TRBV6-5|NA|NA|TRBJ1-4
TGTGCCAGCAGTCCAAAAGAAGCAACTAATGAAAAACTGTTTTTT
CASSPKEATNEKLFF
>TRBV9|TRBD1|few|TRBJ1-5
TGTGCCAGCAGCGTAGGCAGGGGGAGCAATCAGCCCCAGCATTTT
CASSVGRGSNQPQHF
>TRBV18|TRBD1|NA|TRBJ1-4
TGTGCCAGCTCACCAAGACAGGGGGCAACTAATGAAAAACTGTTTTTT
CASSPRQGATNEKLFF
>TRBV19|NA|NA|TRBJ2-7
TGTGCCACCCTCGGGGCTTACTCCTACGAGCAGTACTTC
CATLGAYSYEQYF
>TRBV28|TRBD1|NA|TRBJ2-3
TGTGCCAGCAGTCGCCGGGACAGGGCTACAGATACGCAGTATTTT
CASSRRDRATDTQYF
>TRBV5-1|NA|NA|TRBJ1-2
TGCGCCAGCAGCTGGAGTATCGGGGAAGGCTATGGCTACACCTTC
CASSWSIGEGYGYTF
>TRBV7-2|NA|NA|TRBJ2-7
TGTGCCAGCAGCTTTTCGGCCAGCCCTTCGTACGAGCAGTACTTC
CASSFSASPSYEQYF
>TRBV6-1|NA|NA|TRBJ2-3
TGTGCCAGCAGTGAATTTCTGGTGGCGGCAGGGAGGAAGTATTTT
CASSEFLVAAGRKYF
>TRBV5-1|NA|NA|TRBJ2-2
TGCGCCAGCACCACGACAGGACCCTACACCGGGGAGCTGTTTTTT
CASTTTGPYTGELFF
>TRBV11-2|TRBD1|few|TRBJ2-7
TGTGCCAGCAGCACCCACAGGGGCAAGGGCTACGAGCAGTACTTC
CASSTHRGKGYEQYF
>TRBV7-9|NA|once|TRBJ2-1
TGTGCCAGCAGCCCAACAGCGTCTAGGTACAATGAGCAGTTCTTC
CASSPTASRYNEQFF
>TRBV20-1|TRBD2|NA|TRBJ2-3
TGCAGTGCTAGTCTCGAGCGGGGGGTAAGCACAGATACGCAGTATTTT
CSASLERGVSTDTQYF
>TRBV5-6|NA|NA|TRBJ1-4
TGTGCCAGCAGCAAACTCCCCGCCCATAATGAAAAACTGTTTTTT
CASSKLPAHNEKLFF
>TRBV6-1|NA|NA|TRBJ2-2
TGTGCCAGCAGTGAGGACTTATTCGGGGAGCTGTTTTTT
CASSEDLFGELFF
>TRBV11-2|TRBD2|NA|TRBJ2-5
TGTGCCAGCAGCTTACTAGCGGGATTTGAGGAGACCCAGTACTTC
CASSLLAGFEETQYF
>TRBV15|TRBD1|NA|TRBJ2-2
TGTGCCACCAGCAGAGACAGGGGGCACACCGGGGAGCTGTTTTTT
CATSRDRGHTGELFF
>TRBV15|NA|NA|TRBJ2-2
TGTGCCACCAGCAGAGATTTTAGAGGGGAGCTGTTTTTT
CATSRDFRGELFF
>TRBV9|TRBD2|NA|TRBJ2-3
TGTGCCAGCAGCGCGGGGACTAGCGGGGTCACAGATACGCAGTATTTT
CASSAGTSGVTDTQYF
>TRBV9|TRBD1|NA|TRBJ2-2
TGTGCCAGCAGCTTCAGAAGTCAGGACAGGGATAACACCGGGGAGCTGTTTTTT
CASSFRSQDRDNTGELFF
>TRBV5-4|TRBD1|NA|TRBJ1-2
TGTGCCAGCAGGAACCAGGGGGCAGGTGGCTACACCTTC
CASRNQGAGGYTF
>TRBV24-1|NA|NA|TRBJ1-5
TGTGCCACCAGTGATTTTCCGGGTTTTAAGGCTCGGGATGGCAATCAGCCCCAGCATTTT
CATSDFPGFKARDGNQPQHF
>TRBV15|NA|NA|TRBJ1-4
TGTGCCACCAGCACAGGGCGTAGTGAAAAACTGTTTTTT
CATSTGRSEKLFF